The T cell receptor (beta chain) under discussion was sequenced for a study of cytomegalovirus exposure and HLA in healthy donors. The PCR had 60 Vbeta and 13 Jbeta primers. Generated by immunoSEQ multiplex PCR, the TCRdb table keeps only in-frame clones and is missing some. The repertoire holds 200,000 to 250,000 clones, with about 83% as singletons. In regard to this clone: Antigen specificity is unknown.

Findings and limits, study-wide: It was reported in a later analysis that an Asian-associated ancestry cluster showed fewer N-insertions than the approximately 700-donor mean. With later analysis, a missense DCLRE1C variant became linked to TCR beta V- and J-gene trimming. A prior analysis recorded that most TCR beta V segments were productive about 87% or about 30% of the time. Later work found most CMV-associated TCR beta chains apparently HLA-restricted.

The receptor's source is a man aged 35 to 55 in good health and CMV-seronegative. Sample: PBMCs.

The CDR3 bases are TGTGCCAGCAGCTTGGCCCCCGAATACAATGAGCAGTTCTTC. Its protein product is CASSLAPEYNEQFF. The V call is TRBV7-2, the J call TRBJ2-1; D is undetermined. Germline-derived CDR1 and CDR2 are SGHTA and FQGNSA. V dropped 3 bases and J dropped 4 bases, with 10 bases sitting between them. The CDR3 is 14 amino acids. Complete variable domain (other parts from reference TRBV7-2 and TRBJ2-1): GAGVSQSPSNKVTEKGKDVELRCDPISGHTALYWYRQSLGQGLEFLIYFQGNSAPDKSGLPSDRFSAERTGGSVSTLTIQRTQQEDSAVYLCASSLAPEYNEQFFGPGTRLTVL.